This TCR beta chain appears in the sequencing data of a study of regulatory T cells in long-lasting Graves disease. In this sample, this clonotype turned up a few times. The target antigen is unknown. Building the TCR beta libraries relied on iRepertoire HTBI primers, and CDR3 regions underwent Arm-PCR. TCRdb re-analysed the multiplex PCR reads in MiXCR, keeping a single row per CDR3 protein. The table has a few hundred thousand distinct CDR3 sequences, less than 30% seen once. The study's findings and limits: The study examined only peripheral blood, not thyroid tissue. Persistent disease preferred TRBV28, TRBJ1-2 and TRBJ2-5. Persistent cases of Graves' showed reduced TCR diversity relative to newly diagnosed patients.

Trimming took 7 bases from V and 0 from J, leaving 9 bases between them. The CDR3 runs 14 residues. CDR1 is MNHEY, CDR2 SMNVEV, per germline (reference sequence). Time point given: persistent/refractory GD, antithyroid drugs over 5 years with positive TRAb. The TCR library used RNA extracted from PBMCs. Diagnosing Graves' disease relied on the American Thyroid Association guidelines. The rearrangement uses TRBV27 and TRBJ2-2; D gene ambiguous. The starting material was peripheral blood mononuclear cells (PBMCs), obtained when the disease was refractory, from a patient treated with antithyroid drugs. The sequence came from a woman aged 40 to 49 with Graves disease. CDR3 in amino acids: CASTPGPNTGELFF. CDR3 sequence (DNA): TGTGCCAGCACGCCTGGCCCGAACACCGGGGAGCTGTTTTTT.